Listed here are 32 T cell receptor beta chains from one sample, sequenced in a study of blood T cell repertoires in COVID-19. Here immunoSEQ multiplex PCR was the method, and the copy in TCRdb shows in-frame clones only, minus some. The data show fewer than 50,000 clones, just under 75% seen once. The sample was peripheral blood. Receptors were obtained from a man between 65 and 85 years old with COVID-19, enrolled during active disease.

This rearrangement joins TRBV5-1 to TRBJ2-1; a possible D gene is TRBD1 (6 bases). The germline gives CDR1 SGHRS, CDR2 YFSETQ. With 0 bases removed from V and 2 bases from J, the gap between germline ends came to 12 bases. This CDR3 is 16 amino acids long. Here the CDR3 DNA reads TGCGCCAGCAGCTTGGTAGCACAGGGTACCTACAATGAGCAGTTCTTC. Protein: CASSLVAQGTYNEQFF.

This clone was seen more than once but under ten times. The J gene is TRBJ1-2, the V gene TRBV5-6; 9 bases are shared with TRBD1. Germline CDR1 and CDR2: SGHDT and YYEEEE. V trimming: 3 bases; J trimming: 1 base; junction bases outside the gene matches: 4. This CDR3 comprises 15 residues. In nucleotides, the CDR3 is TGTGCCAGCAGCTACCCGGGACAGGGTAACTATGGCTACACCTTC. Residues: CASSYPGQGNYGYTF.

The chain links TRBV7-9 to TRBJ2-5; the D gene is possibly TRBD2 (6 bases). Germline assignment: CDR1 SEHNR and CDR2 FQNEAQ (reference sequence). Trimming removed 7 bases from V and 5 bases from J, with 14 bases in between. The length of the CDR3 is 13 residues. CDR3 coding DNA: TGTGCCAGCACGGTCGGGAGTGACGAGACCCAGTACTTC. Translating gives CASTVGSDETQYF.

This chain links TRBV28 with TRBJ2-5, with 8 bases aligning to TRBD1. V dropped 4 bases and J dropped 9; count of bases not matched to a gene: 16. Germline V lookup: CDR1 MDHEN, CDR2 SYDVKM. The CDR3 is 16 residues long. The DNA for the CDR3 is TGTGCCAGCAGTTCTCCCGGGACAGGAGGGGGTAGGGCCCAGTACTTC. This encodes CASSSPGTGGGRAQYF.

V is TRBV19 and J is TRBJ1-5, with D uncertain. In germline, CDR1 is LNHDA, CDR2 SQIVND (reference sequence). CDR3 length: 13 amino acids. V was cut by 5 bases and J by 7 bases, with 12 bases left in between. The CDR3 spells CASSGRAGQPQHF. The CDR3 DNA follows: TGTGCCAGTAGTGGGAGGGCTGGGCAGCCCCAGCATTTT.

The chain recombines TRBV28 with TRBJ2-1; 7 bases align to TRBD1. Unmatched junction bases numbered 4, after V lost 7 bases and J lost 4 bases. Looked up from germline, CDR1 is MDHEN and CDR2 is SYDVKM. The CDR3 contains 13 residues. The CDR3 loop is CASTGGNYNEQFF. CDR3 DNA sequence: TGTGCCAGCACAGGGGGAAATTACAATGAGCAGTTCTTC.

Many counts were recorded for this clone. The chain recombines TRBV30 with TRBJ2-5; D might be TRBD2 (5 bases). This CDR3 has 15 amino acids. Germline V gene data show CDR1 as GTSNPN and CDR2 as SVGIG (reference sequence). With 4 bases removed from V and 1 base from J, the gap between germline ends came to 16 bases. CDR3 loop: CAWISWTAGQETQYF. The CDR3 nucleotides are TGTGCCTGGATCAGCTGGACTGCGGGCCAAGAGACCCAGTACTTC. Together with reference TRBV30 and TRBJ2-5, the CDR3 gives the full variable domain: SQTIHQWPATLVQPVGSPLSLECTVEGTSNPNLYWYRQAAGRGLQLLFYSVGIGQISSEVPQNLSASRPQDRQFILSSKKLLLSDSGFYLCAWISWTAGQETQYFGPGTRLLVL.

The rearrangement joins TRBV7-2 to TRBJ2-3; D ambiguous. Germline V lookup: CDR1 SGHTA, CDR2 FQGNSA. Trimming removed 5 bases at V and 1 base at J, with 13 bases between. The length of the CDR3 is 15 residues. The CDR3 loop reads CASSPRPLGTDTQYF. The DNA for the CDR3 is TGTGCCAGCAGCCCTAGACCGTTGGGCACAGATACGCAGTATTTT.

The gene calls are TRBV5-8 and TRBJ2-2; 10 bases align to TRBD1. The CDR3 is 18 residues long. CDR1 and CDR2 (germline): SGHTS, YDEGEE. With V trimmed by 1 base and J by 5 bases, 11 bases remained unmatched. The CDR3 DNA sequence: TGTGCCAGCAGCTTGATGGGGCGACAGGGGGCAAGAACCGGGGAGCTGTTTTTT. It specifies CASSLMGRQGARTGELFF. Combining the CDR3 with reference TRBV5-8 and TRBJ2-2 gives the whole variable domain EAGVTQSPTHLIKTRGQQATLRCSPISGHTSVYWYQQALGLGLQFLLWYDEGEERNRGNFPPRFSGRQFPNYSSELNVNALELEDSALYLCASSLMGRQGARTGELFFGEGSRLTVL.

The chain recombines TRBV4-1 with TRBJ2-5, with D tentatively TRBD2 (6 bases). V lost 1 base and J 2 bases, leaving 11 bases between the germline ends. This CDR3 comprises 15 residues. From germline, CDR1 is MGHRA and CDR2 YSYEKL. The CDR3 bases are TGCGCCAGCAGCCAAGGGTGGAGGGAGCAAGAGACCCAGTACTTC. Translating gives CASSQGWREQETQYF.

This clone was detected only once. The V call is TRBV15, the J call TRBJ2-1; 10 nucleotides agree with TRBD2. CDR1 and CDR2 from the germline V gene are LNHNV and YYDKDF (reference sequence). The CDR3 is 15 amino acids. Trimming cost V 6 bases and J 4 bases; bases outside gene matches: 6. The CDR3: CATSPDSGRYNEQFF. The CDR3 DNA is TGTGCCACCAGTCCGGATAGCGGGAGGTACAATGAGCAGTTCTTC.

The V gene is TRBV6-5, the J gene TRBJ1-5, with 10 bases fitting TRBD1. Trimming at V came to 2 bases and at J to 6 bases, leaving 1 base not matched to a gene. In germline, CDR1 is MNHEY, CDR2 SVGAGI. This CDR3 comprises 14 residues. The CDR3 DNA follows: TGTGCCAGCAGTTACGGGACAGGGGCTCAGCCCCAGCATTTT. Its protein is CASSYGTGAQPQHF.

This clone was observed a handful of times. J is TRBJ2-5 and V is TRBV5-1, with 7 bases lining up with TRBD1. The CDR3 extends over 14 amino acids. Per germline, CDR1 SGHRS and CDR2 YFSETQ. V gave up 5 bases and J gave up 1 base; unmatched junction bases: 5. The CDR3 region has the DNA TGCGCCAGCAGTGGGGGACAGTCCCAAGAGACCCAGTACTTC. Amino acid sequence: CASSGGQSQETQYF.

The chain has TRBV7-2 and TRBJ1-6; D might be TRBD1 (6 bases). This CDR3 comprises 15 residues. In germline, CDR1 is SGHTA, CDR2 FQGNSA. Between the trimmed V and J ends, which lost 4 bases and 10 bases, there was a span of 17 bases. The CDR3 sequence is CASSSQGYRGSPLHF. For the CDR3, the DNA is TGTGCCAGCAGCTCGCAGGGTTATAGGGGGTCACCCCTCCACTTT.

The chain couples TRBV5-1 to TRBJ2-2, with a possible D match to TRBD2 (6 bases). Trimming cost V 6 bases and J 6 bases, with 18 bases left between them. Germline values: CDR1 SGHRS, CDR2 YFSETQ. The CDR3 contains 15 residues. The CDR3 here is CASIPGGSRAGELFF. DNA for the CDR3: TGCGCCAGCATCCCCGGGGGTAGCAGGGCCGGGGAGCTGTTTTTT.

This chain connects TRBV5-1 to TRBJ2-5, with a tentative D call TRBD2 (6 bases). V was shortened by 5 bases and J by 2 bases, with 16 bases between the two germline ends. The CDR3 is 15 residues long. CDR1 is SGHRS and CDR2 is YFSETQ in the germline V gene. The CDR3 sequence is CASRVSGGGQETQYF. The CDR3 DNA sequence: TGCGCCAGCAGGGTTTCCGGGGGAGGTCAAGAGACCCAGTACTTC.

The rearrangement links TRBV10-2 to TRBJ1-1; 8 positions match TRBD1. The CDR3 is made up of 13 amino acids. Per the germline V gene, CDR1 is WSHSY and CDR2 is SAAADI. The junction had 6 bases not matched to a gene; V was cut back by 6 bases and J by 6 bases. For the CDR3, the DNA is TGCGCCAGCAGATCACAGGGGGTTCCTGAAGCTTTCTTT. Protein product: CASRSQGVPEAFF.

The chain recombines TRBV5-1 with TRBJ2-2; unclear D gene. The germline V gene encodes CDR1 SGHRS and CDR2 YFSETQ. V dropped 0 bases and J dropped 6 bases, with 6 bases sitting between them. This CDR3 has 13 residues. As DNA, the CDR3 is TGCGCCAGCAGCTTGGAAGCATCCGGGGAGCTGTTTTTT. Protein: CASSLEASGELFF. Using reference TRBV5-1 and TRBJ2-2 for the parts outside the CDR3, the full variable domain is KAGVTQTPRYLIKTRGQQVTLSCSPISGHRSVSWYQQTPGQGLQFLFEYFSETQRNKGNFPGRFSGRQFSNSRSEMNVSTLELGDSALYLCASSLEASGELFFGEGSRLTVL.

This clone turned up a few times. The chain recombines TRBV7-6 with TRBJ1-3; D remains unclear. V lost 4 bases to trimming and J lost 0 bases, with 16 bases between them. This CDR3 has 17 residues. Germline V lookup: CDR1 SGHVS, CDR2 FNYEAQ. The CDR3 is CASSSSPTAGSGNTIYF. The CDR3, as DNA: TGTGCCAGCAGCTCTAGCCCTACGGCAGGCTCTGGAAACACCATATATTTT. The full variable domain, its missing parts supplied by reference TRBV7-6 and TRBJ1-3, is GAGVSQSPRYKVTKRGQDVALRCDPISGHVSLYWYRQALGQGPEFLTYFNYEAQQDKSGLPNDRFSAERPEGSISTLTIQRTEQRDSAMYRCASSSSPTAGSGNTIYFGEGSWLTVV.

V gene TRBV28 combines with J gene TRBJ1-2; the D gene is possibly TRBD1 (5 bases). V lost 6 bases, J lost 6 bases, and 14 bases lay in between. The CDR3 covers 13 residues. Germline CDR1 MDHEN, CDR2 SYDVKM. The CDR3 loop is CASRKTGGDGYTF. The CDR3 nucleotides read TGTGCCAGCAGAAAAACAGGCGGAGATGGCTACACCTTC.

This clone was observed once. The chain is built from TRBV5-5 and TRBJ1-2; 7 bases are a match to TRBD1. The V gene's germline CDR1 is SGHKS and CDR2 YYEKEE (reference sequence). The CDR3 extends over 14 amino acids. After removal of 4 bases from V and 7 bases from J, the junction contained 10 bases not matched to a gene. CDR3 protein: CASSPLTGLGGYTF. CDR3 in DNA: TGTGCCAGCAGCCCACTGACAGGGTTAGGTGGCTACACCTTC.

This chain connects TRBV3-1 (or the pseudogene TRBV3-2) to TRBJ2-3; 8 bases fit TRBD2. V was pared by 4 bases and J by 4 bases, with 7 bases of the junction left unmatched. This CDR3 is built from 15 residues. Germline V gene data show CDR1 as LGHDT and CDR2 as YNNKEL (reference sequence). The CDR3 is CASSPGSGSADTQYF. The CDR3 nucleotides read TGTGCCAGCAGCCCAGGGAGCGGGAGCGCAGATACGCAGTATTTT.

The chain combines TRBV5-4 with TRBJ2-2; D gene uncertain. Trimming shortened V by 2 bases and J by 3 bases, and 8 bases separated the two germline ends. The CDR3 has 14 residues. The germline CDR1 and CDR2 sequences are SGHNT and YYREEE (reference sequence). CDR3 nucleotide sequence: TGTGCCAGCAGCTTCTTGAGCCACACCGGGGAGCTGTTTTTT. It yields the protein CASSFLSHTGELFF.

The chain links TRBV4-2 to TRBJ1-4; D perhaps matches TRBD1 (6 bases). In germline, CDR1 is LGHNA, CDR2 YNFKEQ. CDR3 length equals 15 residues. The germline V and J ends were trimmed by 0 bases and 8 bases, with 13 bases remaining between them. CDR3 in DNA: TGTGCCAGCAGCCAAGATAGGGGGGGCGGCGAAAAACTGTTTTTT. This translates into CASSQDRGGGEKLFF.

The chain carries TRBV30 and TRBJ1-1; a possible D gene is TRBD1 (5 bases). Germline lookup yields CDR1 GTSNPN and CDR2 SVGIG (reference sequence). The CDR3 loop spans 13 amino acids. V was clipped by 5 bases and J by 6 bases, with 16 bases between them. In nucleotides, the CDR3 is TGTGCCTGGCGCCAGGGACCGGGGGCTGAAGCTTTCTTT. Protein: CAWRQGPGAEAFF.

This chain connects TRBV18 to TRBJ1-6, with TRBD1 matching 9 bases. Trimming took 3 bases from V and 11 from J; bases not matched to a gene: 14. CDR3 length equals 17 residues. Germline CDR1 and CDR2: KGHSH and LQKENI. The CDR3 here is CASSPFAPGQGPPPLHF. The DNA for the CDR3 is TGTGCCAGCTCACCTTTTGCTCCGGGACAGGGTCCGCCACCCCTCCACTTT.

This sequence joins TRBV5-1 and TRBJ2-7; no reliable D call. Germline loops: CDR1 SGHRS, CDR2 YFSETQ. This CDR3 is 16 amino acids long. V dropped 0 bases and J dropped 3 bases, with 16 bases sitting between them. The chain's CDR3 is CASSLALDGEDYEQYF. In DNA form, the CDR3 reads TGCGCCAGCAGCTTGGCCCTAGATGGAGAGGACTACGAGCAGTACTTC.

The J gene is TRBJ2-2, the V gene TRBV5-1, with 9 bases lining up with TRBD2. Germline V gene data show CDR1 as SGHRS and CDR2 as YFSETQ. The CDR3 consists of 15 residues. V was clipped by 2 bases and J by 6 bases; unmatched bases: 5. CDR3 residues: CASSFERGAPGELFF. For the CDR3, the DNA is TGCGCCAGCAGCTTCGAGCGGGGGGCCCCCGGGGAGCTGTTTTTT.

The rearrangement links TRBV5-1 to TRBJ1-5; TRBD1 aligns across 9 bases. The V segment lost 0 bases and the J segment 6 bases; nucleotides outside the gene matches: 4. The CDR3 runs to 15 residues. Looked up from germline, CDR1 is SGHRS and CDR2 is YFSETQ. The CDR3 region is CASSLGETGGQPQHF. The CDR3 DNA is TGCGCCAGCAGCTTGGGTGAGACAGGGGGTCAGCCCCAGCATTTT.

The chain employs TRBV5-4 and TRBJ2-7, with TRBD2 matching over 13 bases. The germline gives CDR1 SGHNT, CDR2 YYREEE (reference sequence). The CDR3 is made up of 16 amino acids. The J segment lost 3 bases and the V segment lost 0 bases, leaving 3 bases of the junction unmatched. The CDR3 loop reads CASSLGLAGGSYEQYF. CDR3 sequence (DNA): TGTGCCAGCAGCTTGGGACTAGCGGGAGGAAGCTACGAGCAGTACTTC.

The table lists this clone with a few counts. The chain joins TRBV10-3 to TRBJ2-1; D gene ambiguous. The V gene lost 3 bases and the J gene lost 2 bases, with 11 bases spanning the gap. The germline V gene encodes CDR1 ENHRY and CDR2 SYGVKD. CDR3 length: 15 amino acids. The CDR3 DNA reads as TGTGCCATCAGTGAAGAGGCCGAGACCTACAATGAGCAGTTCTTC. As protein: CAISEEAETYNEQFF.

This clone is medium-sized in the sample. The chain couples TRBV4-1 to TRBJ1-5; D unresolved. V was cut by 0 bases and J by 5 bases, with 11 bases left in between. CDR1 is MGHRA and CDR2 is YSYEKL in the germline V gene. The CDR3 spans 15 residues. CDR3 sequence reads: CASSQDLVLHQPQHF. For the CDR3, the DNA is TGCGCCAGCAGCCAAGATTTGGTACTTCATCAGCCCCAGCATTTT.